Sequencing of this T cell receptor (beta chain) was carried out in a study of PD-L1 blockade in urothelial cancer. As for the study in general: Patients began atezolizumab, 1,200 mg intravenously every 3 weeks, at some point between 2012 and 2014. Before enrollment, 0 to 3 chemotherapy regimens had been given to patients.

Only in-frame clones appear in the TCRdb table, and some are missing; sequencing was by immunoSEQ multiplex PCR. Of around 93,000 clones in the sample, roughly 85% were seen once. The sample's time point: peripheral blood 6 weeks after treatment start. Sample numbers ranged from 1 to 8 per patient, encompassing pretreatment and on-treatment collections. This CDR3 contains 16 residues. V gave up 4 bases and J gave up 7 bases; unmatched junction bases: 12. Germline V gene data show CDR1 as KGHSH and CDR2 as LQKENI. Specimen: PBMCs, collected around atezolizumab (anti-PD-L1) treatment. The clonotype originates from a man in his sixties or seventies with urothelial cancer. The V gene is TRBV18, the J gene TRBJ1-2, with TRBD1 matching over 10 bases. The CDR3 DNA is TGTGCCAGCTCACAAGATTCGGGACAGGGGTTTGGTGGCTACACCTTC. It yields the protein CASSQDSGQGFGGYTF.